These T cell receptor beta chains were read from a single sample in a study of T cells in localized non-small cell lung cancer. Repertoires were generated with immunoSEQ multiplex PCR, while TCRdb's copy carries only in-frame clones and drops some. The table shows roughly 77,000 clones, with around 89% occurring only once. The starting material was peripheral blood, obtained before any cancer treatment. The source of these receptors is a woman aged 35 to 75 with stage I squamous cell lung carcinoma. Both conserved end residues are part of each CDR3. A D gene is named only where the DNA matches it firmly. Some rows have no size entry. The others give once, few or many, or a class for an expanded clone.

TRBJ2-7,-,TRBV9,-,CASSPLGQGGYEQYF,TGTGCCAGCAGCCCACTGGGGCAGGGGGGCTACGAGCAGTACTTC
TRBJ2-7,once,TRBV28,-,CASRGTDRYEQYF,TGTGCCAGCAGGGGGACGGATCGCTACGAGCAGTACTTC
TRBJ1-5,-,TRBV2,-,CASTLGTDNQPQHF,TGTGCCAGCACCTTAGGGACGGACAATCAGCCCCAGCATTTT
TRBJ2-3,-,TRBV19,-,CASSLEDTQYF,TGTGCCAGTAGTCTCGAGGATACGCAGTATTTT
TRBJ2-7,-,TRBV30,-,CAWSSRTYYSYEQYF,TGTGCCTGGAGTTCCCGTACTTACTACTCCTACGAGCAGTACTTC
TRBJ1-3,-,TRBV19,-,CASSIAGSSGNTIYF,TGTGCCAGTAGTATAGCAGGGAGCTCTGGAAACACCATATATTTT
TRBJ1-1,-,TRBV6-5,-,CASSYGDKTEAFF,TGTGCCAGCAGTTACGGAGATAAGACTGAAGCTTTCTTT
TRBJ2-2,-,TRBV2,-,CASQARDQAGELFF,TGTGCCAGCCAAGCCAGGGACCAGGCCGGGGAGCTGTTTTTT
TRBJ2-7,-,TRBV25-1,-,CASSESSSYEQYF,TGTGCCAGCAGTGAGAGTAGCTCCTACGAGCAGTACTTC
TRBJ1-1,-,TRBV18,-,CASSRLSGPNTEAFF,TGTGCCAGCTCAAGGTTATCAGGGCCGAACACTGAAGCTTTCTTT
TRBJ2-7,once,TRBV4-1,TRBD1,CASSQMDRGEYEQYF,TGCGCCAGCAGCCAGATGGACAGGGGAGAGTACGAGCAGTACTTC
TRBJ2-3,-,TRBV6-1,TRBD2,CASSERGSGGFGTDTQYF,TGTGCCAGCAGTGAACGGGGTAGCGGGGGATTTGGCACAGATACGCAGTATTTT
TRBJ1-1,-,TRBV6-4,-,CASRRTVDTEAFF,TGTGCCAGCAGAAGGACGGTGGACACTGAAGCTTTCTTT
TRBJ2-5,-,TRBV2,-,CASTLTANQETQYF,TGTGCCAGCACCCTGACAGCCAATCAAGAGACCCAGTACTTC
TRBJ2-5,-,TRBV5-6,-,CASSFRSGWETQYF,TGTGCCAGCAGCTTTCGGTCAGGGTGGGAGACCCAGTACTTC
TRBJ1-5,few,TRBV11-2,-,CASSLDGGSNQPQHF,TGTGCCAGCAGCTTAGATGGGGGTAGCAATCAGCCCCAGCATTTT
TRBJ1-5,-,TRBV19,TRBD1,CATRRDRAIYSNQPQHF,TGTGCCACCCGCCGGGACAGGGCAATTTATAGCAATCAGCCCCAGCATTTT
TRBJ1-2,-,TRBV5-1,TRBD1,CASSLVSGGNYGYTF,TGCGCCAGCAGCTTAGTCTCAGGGGGAAACTATGGCTACACCTTC
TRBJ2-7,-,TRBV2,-,CASSRQVLTYEQYF,TGTGCCAGCTCGAGACAGGTTTTGACCTACGAGCAGTACTTC
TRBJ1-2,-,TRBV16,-,CASSQREGGDGYTF,TGTGCCAGCAGCCAAAGAGAAGGAGGAGATGGCTACACCTTC
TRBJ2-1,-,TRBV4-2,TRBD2,CASSLQRGNYNEQFF,TGTGCCAGCAGCCTCCAGCGGGGGAACTACAATGAGCAGTTCTTC
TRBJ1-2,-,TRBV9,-,CASSVSGGPSNYGYTF,TGTGCCAGCAGCGTATCCGGGGGGCCTTCTAACTATGGCTACACCTTC
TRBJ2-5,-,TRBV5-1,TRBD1,CASSPNYRGLGQETQYF,TGCGCCAGCAGCCCAAACTACAGGGGTTTGGGGCAAGAGACCCAGTACTTC
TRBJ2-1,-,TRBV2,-,CASSTRGLGQEGGEQFF,TGTGCCAGCAGCACCCGGGGGCTCGGACAGGAGGGCGGTGAGCAGTTCTTC
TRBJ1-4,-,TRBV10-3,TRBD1,CATRPTTTGGVREKLFF,TGTGCCACTCGTCCTACCACTACAGGGGGCGTTCGTGAAAAACTGTTTTTT